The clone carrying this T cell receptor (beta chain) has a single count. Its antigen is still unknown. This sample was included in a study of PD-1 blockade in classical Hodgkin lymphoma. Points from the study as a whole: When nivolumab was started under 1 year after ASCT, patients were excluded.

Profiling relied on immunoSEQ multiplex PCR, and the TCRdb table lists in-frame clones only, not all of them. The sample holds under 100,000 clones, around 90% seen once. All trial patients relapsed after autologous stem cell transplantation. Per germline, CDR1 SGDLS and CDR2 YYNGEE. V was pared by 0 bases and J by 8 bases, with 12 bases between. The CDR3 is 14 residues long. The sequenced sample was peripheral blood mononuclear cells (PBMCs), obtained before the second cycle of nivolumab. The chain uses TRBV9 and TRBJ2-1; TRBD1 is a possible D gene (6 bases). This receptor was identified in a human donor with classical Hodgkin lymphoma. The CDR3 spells CASSVAGAFDEQFF. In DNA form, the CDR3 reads TGTGCCAGCAGCGTAGCAGGGGCGTTTGATGAGCAGTTCTTC.